The 26 T cell receptor beta chains below were found in one sample sequenced in a study of control samples from healthy donors and cancer patients. TCRdb keeps only in-frame clones here, not all; method: immunoSEQ multiplex PCR. The sample has roughly 190,000 clones, 91% seen once. Sequencing input: blood. These receptors were obtained from a woman in her twenties or thirties in good health.

The chain is built from TRBV2 and TRBJ2-7; D might be TRBD1 (6 bases). V was cut by 4 bases and J by 3 bases, with 13 bases left in between. Germline lookup yields CDR1 SNHLY and CDR2 FYNNEI. The CDR3 spans 14 residues. In nucleotides, the CDR3 is TGTGCCAGCAGTGGAGGGGTAGGGGGCTACGAGCAGTACTTC. The encoded protein is CASSGGVGGYEQYF.

V is TRBV5-6 and J is TRBJ2-1; TRBD2 aligns across 10 bases. Germline lookup yields CDR1 SGHDT and CDR2 YYEEEE. After removal of 2 bases from V and 4 bases from J, the junction contained 6 bases not matched to a gene. The CDR3 loop spans 16 amino acids. In DNA form, the CDR3 reads TGTGCCAGCAGCTTAGCGGGAGGGCCCCGTTACAATGAGCAGTTCTTC. As protein: CASSLAGGPRYNEQFF.

The J gene is TRBJ2-5, the V gene TRBV28, with TRBD1 matching 8 bases. The germline V gene encodes CDR1 MDHEN and CDR2 SYDVKM. The V segment lost 3 bases and the J segment 4 bases; nucleotides outside the gene matches: 10. The CDR3 is 16 amino acids. The CDR3 DNA is TGTGCCAGCAGTTTTCAGGGGGCGGTTAATAGAGAGACCCAGTACTTC. Amino acid sequence: CASSFQGAVNRETQYF.

The genes are TRBV4-1 and TRBJ2-7; TRBD1 aligns across 10 bases. V dropped 1 base and J dropped 5; count of bases not matched to a gene: 5. The CDR3 is 15 residues long. Germline V gives CDR1 MGHRA, CDR2 YSYEKL. CDR3 in DNA: TGCGCCAGCAGCCAAGGGATGGACAGGGGGGACGAGCAGTACTTC. It yields the protein CASSQGMDRGDEQYF.

The CDR3 DNA reads as TGTGCCAGCAGGACAGGGAACACTGAAGCTTTCTTT. This translates into CASRTGNTEAFF. V and J are TRBV27 and TRBJ1-1; D is possibly TRBD1 (6 bases). The CDR3 contains 12 residues. Germline-derived CDR1 and CDR2 are MNHEY and SMNVEV (reference sequence). The V gene lost 6 bases and the J gene lost 1 base, with 6 bases spanning the gap.

This clone was seen a single time. The chain has TRBV30 and TRBJ1-6; a weak D match, TRBD1 (5 bases). The CDR3 runs to 14 residues. CDR1 is GTSNPN and CDR2 is SVGIG in the germline V gene (reference sequence). V lost 3 bases and J 5 bases, leaving 11 bases between the germline ends. The CDR3 region has the DNA TGTGCCTGGAGAAGAGTGGGGGATAATTCACCCCTCCACTTT. This sequence encodes CAWRRVGDNSPLHF.

This sequence joins TRBV7-8 and TRBJ2-7, with 8 bases aligning to TRBD1. The germline CDR1 and CDR2 sequences are SGHVS and FQNEAQ. With 5 bases clipped from V and 2 bases from J, the junction kept 5 bases outside the gene matches. The CDR3 has 14 amino acids. The CDR3 here is CASSGMDRAYEQYF. DNA of the CDR3: TGTGCCAGCAGCGGTATGGACAGGGCCTACGAGCAGTACTTC.

V usage is TRBV27 and J usage is TRBJ2-1; 11 positions agree with TRBD1. The CDR3 runs to 14 residues. J gave up 3 bases and V 5 bases, and 0 bases lay outside the gene matches. Germline V gene lookup returns CDR1 MNHEY and CDR2 SMNVEV (reference sequence). The CDR3 DNA sequence: TGTGCCAGCAGTGGGACAGGGGGCTACAATGAGCAGTTCTTC. This sequence encodes CASSGTGGYNEQFF.

The chain couples TRBV27 to TRBJ1-3; D call uncertain. The V gene's germline CDR1 is MNHEY and CDR2 SMNVEV (reference sequence). The CDR3 is 15 amino acids. Between the trimmed V and J ends, which lost 2 bases and 0 bases, there was a span of 8 bases. The CDR3: CASSLAGSSGNTIYF. CDR3 nucleotide sequence: TGTGCCAGCAGTTTAGCGGGCAGCTCTGGAAACACCATATATTTT.

This chain uses TRBV11-2 with TRBJ2-7; 7 bases agree with TRBD1. Trimming removed 5 bases from V and 4 bases from J; junction bases left unmatched: 2. The CDR3 length is 12 residues. Germline V gene lookup returns CDR1 SGHAT and CDR2 FQNNGV. The CDR3 sequence is CASSVQGYEQYF. The CDR3, as DNA: TGTGCCAGCAGCGTACAGGGGTACGAGCAGTACTTC.

The genes are TRBV18 and TRBJ1-1; possibly TRBD1 for D (6 bases). This CDR3 is built from 13 residues. Germline CDR1 is KGHSH and CDR2 is LQKENI. The V end was cut by 4 bases, the J end by 4 bases, with 10 bases between. The CDR3 here is CASSLGGSTEAFF. The CDR3 bases are TGTGCCAGCTCACTAGGGGGTAGCACTGAAGCTTTCTTT.

The chain links TRBV5-6 to TRBJ2-3; no firm D call. With 4 bases removed from V and 2 bases from J, the gap between germline ends came to 8 bases. The CDR3 spans 13 residues. Germline V lookup: CDR1 SGHDT, CDR2 YYEEEE. CDR3: CASSPPHTDTQYF. The CDR3 DNA sequence: TGTGCCAGCAGCCCCCCCCACACAGATACGCAGTATTTT.

This sequence joins TRBV30 and TRBJ2-1; 12 positions agree with TRBD2. The length of the CDR3 is 14 residues. CDR1 and CDR2 (germline): GTSNPN, SVGIG (reference sequence). The V gene end was trimmed by 3 bases and the J gene end by 8 bases; junction bases not matched to a gene: 5. The CDR3 DNA reads as TGTGCCTGGAGGACTAGCGGGAGTGGGTATGAGCAGTTCTTC. Protein: CAWRTSGSGYEQFF.

The chain links TRBV28 to TRBJ2-5; 10 bases align to TRBD2. V lost 6 bases and J lost 5; bases outside the gene matches: 6. The CDR3 is 14 residues long. The germline gives CDR1 MDHEN, CDR2 SYDVKM. The CDR3 reads CASRPASGSETQYF. In DNA form, the CDR3 reads TGTGCCAGCAGACCCGCTAGCGGGAGTGAGACCCAGTACTTC.

This rearrangement joins TRBV28 to TRBJ1-1; no firm D call. Germline V CDR1 and CDR2: MDHEN, SYDVKM. Trimming took 3 bases from V and 1 from J, leaving 6 bases between them. This CDR3 has 13 residues. CDR3 sequence: CASSFWQNTEAFF. CDR3 nucleotide sequence: TGTGCCAGCAGTTTCTGGCAGAACACTGAAGCTTTCTTT.

The V call is TRBV6-2 or TRBV6-3, the J call TRBJ2-3; D unresolved. V dropped 2 bases and J dropped 7 bases, with 10 bases sitting between them. The CDR3 loop spans 13 amino acids. Germline CDR1 reads MNHEY; CDR2 reads SVGEGT. For the CDR3, the DNA is TGTGCCAGCAGTTACGGCGCCCCTAATACGCAGTATTTT. This sequence encodes CASSYGAPNTQYF.

The chain carries TRBV21-1 and TRBJ1-1. TRBV21-1 is a documented pseudogene. The CDR3 has 16 residues. Here the CDR3 DNA reads TGTGCCAGCAGCAAAGGGTACGGCAAGATGAACACTGAAGCTTTCTTT. This gives the protein CASSKGYGKMNTEAFF.

This chain connects TRBV6-1 to TRBJ1-1; D remains ambiguous. V gave up 2 bases and J gave up 7 bases, with 5 bases separating them. The CDR3 is 11 residues long. Germline V gives CDR1 MNHNS, CDR2 SASEGT. Written as DNA, the CDR3 is TGTGCCAGCAGTGAATTTTATGAAGCTTTCTTT. This sequence encodes CASSEFYEAFF.

This clone was counted a few times. The J gene is TRBJ2-7, the V gene TRBV11-3; 7 bases fit TRBD1. This CDR3 is built from 14 residues. Germline CDR1 SGHNT, CDR2 YENEEA. The junction had 6 bases not matched to a gene; V was cut back by 4 bases and J by 3 bases. The CDR3: CASSSYRQGYEQYF. In nucleotides, the CDR3 is TGTGCCAGCAGCTCATATCGACAGGGCTACGAGCAGTACTTC.

In its sample, this clone was seen once. The V gene is TRBV7-3, the J gene TRBJ2-3; possibly TRBD2 for D (7 bases). Trimming cost V 5 bases and J 6 bases, with 15 bases left between them. The CDR3 totals 14 residues. In germline, CDR1 is SGHTA, CDR2 FQGTGA. The CDR3 here is CASSIHAGADTQYF. The CDR3 coding sequence is TGTGCCAGCAGCATACACGCGGGGGCGGATACGCAGTATTTT.

V is TRBV18 and J is TRBJ2-2; no clear D gene. Germline loops: CDR1 KGHSH, CDR2 LQKENI. The CDR3 is 14 amino acids. Trimming removed 2 bases from V and 6 bases from J, with 10 bases in between. The CDR3 nucleotides read TGTGCCAGCTCACCAAGGTCCCAGGCCGGGGAGCTGTTTTTT. Protein product: CASSPRSQAGELFF.

This clone was counted a single time. The CDR3 sequence is CASSAQGAKNIQYF. CDR3 coding DNA: TGTGCCAGCAGTGCACAGGGGGCCAAAAACATTCAGTACTTC. This chain links TRBV25-1 with TRBJ2-4, with 7 bases fitting TRBD1. Germline V CDR1 and CDR2: MGHDK, SYGVNS. V shed 4 bases and J 1 base; nucleotides not matched to a gene: 1. The CDR3 runs to 14 residues.

The chain joins TRBV14 to TRBJ2-7, with TRBD1 matching over 8 bases. Losses at the gene ends were 4 bases for V and 1 base for J; bases not matched to a gene: 3. CDR3 size: 14 residues. Per germline, CDR1 SGHDN and CDR2 FVKESK. CDR3 sequence reads: CASSPWTGSYEQYF. CDR3 bases: TGTGCCAGCAGCCCCTGGACAGGGTCCTACGAGCAGTACTTC.

The chain employs TRBV3-1 (or the pseudogene TRBV3-2) and TRBJ2-6; the D gene is possibly TRBD2 (6 bases). The V end was cut by 0 bases, the J end by 2 bases, with 8 bases between. Germline CDR1 and CDR2: LGHDT and YNNKEL (reference sequence). This CDR3 contains 16 residues. The CDR3 loop is CASSQDGGAGANVLTF. CDR3 bases: TGTGCCAGCAGCCAAGACGGCGGGGCTGGGGCCAACGTCCTGACTTTC.

This chain joins TRBV7-9 and TRBJ1-2; TRBD1 is a possible D gene (6 bases). Germline CDR1 SEHNR, CDR2 FQNEAQ (reference sequence). Trimming shortened V by 2 bases and J by 4 bases, and 14 bases separated the two germline ends. The CDR3 contains 15 residues. The CDR3 bases are TGTGCCAGCAGCTTATCCCAAGGACAGATCTATGGCTACACCTTC. This gives the protein CASSLSQGQIYGYTF. The variable domain in full, with the rest retrieved from reference TRBV7-9 and TRBJ1-2, is DTGVSQNPRHKITKRGQNVTFRCDPISEHNRLYWYRQTLGQGPEFLTYFQNEAQLEKSRLLSDRFSAERPKGSFSTLEIQRTEQGDSAMYLCASSLSQGQIYGYTFGSGTRLTVV.

The rearrangement uses TRBV13 and TRBJ2-7, with TRBD2 identical over 13 bases. V gave up 5 bases and J gave up 2 bases; unmatched junction bases: 0. In germline, CDR1 is PRHDT, CDR2 FYEKMQ (reference sequence). This CDR3 is 14 amino acids long. For the CDR3, the DNA is TGTGCCAGCAGCGGGACTAGCGGGACCTACGAGCAGTACTTC. Translated, it gives CASSGTSGTYEQYF.